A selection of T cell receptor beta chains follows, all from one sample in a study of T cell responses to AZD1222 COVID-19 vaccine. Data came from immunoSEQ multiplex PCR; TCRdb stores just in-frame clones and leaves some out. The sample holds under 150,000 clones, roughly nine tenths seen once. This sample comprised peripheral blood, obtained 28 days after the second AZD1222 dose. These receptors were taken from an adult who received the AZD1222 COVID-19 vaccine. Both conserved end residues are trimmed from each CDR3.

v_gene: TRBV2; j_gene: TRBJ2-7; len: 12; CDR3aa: ASGGRREGYQQY
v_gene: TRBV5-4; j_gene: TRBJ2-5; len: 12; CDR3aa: ASSFQGTQETQY
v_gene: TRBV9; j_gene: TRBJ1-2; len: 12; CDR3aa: ASSEGSSDYGYT
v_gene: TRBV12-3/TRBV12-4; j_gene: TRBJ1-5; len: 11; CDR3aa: ASSFTSNQPQH
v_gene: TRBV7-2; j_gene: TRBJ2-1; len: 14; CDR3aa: ASSRTSGTSYNEQF
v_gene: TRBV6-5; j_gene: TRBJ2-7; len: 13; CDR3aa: ASMRHPFDSYEQY
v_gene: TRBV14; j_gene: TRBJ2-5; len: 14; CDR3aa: ASSQASSGRTETQY
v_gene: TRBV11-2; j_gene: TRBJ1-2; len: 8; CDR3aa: ASGNYGYT
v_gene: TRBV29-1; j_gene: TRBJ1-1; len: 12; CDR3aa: SVVIGRANTEAF
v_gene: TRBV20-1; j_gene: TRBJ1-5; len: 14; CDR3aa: SASLGRLGAGQPQH
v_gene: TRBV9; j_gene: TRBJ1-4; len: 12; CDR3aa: ASSVGQQGEKLF
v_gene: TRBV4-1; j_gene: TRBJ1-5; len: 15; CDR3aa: ASSQEYRDFGNQPQH
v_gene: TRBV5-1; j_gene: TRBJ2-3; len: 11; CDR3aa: ASKASDTDTQY
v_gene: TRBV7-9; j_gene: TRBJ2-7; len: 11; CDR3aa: ASTGQGAEEQY
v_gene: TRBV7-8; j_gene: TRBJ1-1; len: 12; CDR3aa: ASTRRGGLTEAF
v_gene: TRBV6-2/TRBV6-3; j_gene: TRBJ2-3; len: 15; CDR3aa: ASSPLYGQGGTDTQY
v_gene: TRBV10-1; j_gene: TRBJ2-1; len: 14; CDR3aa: ASSEGGAGGGNEQF
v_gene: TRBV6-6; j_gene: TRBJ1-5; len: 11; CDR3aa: ASSTTGSQPQH
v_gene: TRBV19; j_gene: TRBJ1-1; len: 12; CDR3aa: ASSMGTGNTEAF
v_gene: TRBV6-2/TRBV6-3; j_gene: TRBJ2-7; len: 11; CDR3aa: ASSWAFTYEQY
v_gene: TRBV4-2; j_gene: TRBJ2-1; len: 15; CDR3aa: ASSQDRNLGLGDEQF
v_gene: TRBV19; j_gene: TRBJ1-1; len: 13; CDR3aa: ASSRTGNMNTEAF
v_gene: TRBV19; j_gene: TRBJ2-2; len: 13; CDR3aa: ASSGTGGWTGELF
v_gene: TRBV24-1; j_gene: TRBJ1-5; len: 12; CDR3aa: ATSDFTSDQPQH